This T cell receptor beta chain stems from a study of blood T cell repertoires in COVID-19. There are 19 residues in the CDR3. V was clipped by 6 bases and J by 4 bases; unmatched bases: 14. CDR1 and CDR2 from the germline V gene are WNHNN and SYGVQD (reference sequence). Profiling relied on immunoSEQ multiplex PCR, and the TCRdb table lists in-frame clones only, not all of them. The table records roughly 70,000 clones, roughly 88% of them present only once. This sequence was found in a man between 65 and 85 years old with acute or convalescent COVID-19. Sequencing was performed on peripheral blood. The chain recombines TRBV10-1 with TRBJ2-1; 14 bases are shared with TRBD2. CDR3 in amino acids: CASSETSGGATITYNEQFF. CDR3 DNA: TGCGCCAGCAGCGAGACTAGCGGGGGGGCTACGATTACTTACAATGAGCAGTTCTTC.